Shown below are 9 T cell receptor beta chains from a single sample sequenced in a study of pediatric ulcerative colitis. During colonoscopy, one to two rectal pinch biopsies were collected. The data were produced by immunoSEQ multiplex PCR, yet TCRdb's version contains in-frame clones alone and is incomplete. The sample contains 15,000 to 20,000 clones, over 70% of which appear only once. Sequencing input: gut tissue. These receptors were taken from a boy aged 5-17 years who was a control in a study of pediatric ulcerative colitis.

Sample share makes this clone large. This chain joins TRBV5-1 and TRBJ1-3; weak D call: TRBD1 (6 bases). The CDR3 loop spans 15 amino acids. CDR1 SGHRS and CDR2 YFSETQ come from the germline V gene. Trimming shortened V by 0 bases and J by 4 bases, and 11 bases separated the two germline ends. The CDR3 here is CASSLGAGAGNTIYF. As DNA, the CDR3 is TGCGCCAGCAGCTTGGGAGCAGGGGCCGGAAACACCATATATTTT.

This chain uses TRBV6-1 with TRBJ2-7; D unclear. In germline, CDR1 is MNHNS, CDR2 SASEGT. V gave up 2 bases and J gave up 0 bases, with 8 bases separating them. This CDR3 spans 14 amino acids. In nucleotides, the CDR3 is TGTGCCAGCAGTGAATCCTACGGCTCCTACGAGCAGTACTTC. Protein: CASSESYGSYEQYF.

This chain links TRBV5-1 with TRBJ2-3; TRBD2 is a possible D gene (5 bases). This CDR3 contains 14 residues. In germline, CDR1 is SGHRS, CDR2 YFSETQ. V lost 2 bases and J lost 0, with 7 bases in between. This chain's CDR3 is CASSFERSTDTQYF. The CDR3, as DNA: TGCGCCAGCAGCTTCGAGCGGAGCACAGATACGCAGTATTTT.

The chain links TRBV28 to TRBJ1-1; 10 nucleotides line up with TRBD1. The length of the CDR3 is 14 residues. J was trimmed by 11 bases and V by 5 bases; bases with no gene match: 11. The germline V gene has CDR1 MDHEN and CDR2 SYDVKM. The CDR3 spells CASSLWTGGGGAFF. The DNA of the CDR3 is TGTGCCAGCAGTCTGTGGACAGGGGGTGGAGGGGCTTTCTTT.

V and J are TRBV6-1 and TRBJ2-6; D not resolved. V lost 1 base and J lost 0, with 7 bases in between. The CDR3 is 16 amino acids. Germline loops: CDR1 MNHNS, CDR2 SASEGT. The CDR3 DNA sequence: TGTGCCAGCAGTGAAGTTGGGGTCTCTGGGGCCAACGTCCTGACTTTC. It is translated as CASSEVGVSGANVLTF.

This clone was observed a single time. V is TRBV28 and J is TRBJ1-5, with D hard to call. V was trimmed by 3 bases and J by 9 bases, leaving 15 bases between them. The CDR3 is 14 residues long. In germline, CDR1 is MDHEN, CDR2 SYDVKM. The CDR3 here is CASSFGRRDRPQHF. CDR3 DNA: TGTGCCAGCAGTTTCGGCCGACGGGATAGGCCCCAGCATTTT.

The chain has TRBV6-4 and TRBJ1-4; D remains unclear. The CDR3 runs to 20 residues. Germline V gene lookup returns CDR1 MRHNA and CDR2 SNTAGT. V shed 0 bases and J shed 0 bases, with 20 bases lying between them. The CDR3 nucleotides are TGTGCCAGCAGTGACTCGATATTGGGGAGAGCTTGGCCAACTAATGAAAAACTGTTTTTT. Translation gives CASSDSILGRAWPTNEKLFF.

This CDR3 reads CASRGRAWGEKLFF. CDR3 bases: TGTGCCAGCAGGGGCAGGGCTTGGGGTGAAAAACTGTTTTTT. This rearrangement joins TRBV5-6 to TRBJ1-4, with D perhaps matching TRBD1 (5 bases). CDR3 length equals 14 residues. Trimming took off 5 bases at V and 7 bases at J, with 15 bases between the two ends. The V gene's germline CDR1 is SGHDT and CDR2 YYEEEE.

The chain employs TRBV19 and TRBJ1-4; tentative D call: TRBD1 (6 bases). This CDR3 is built from 14 residues. CDR1 LNHDA and CDR2 SQIVND come from the germline V gene (reference sequence). With 4 bases removed from V and 5 bases from J, the gap between germline ends came to 11 bases. CDR3 amino acids: CASSTGAWNEKLFF. CDR3 bases: TGTGCCAGTAGTACGGGGGCATGGAATGAAAAACTGTTTTTT. Variable domain in full (rest from reference TRBV19 and TRBJ1-4): DGGITQSPKYLFRKEGQNVTLSCEQNLNHDAMYWYRQDPGQGLRLIYYSQIVNDFQKGDIAEGYSVSREKKESFPLTVTSAQKNPTAFYLCASSTGAWNEKLFFGSGTQLSVL.